Detailed here is one TCR beta chain. Generated by immunoSEQ multiplex PCR, the TCRdb table keeps only in-frame clones and is missing some. The sample records 270,000 or so clones, approximately 80% being singletons. This entry belongs to a study of blood T cell repertoires in COVID-19. Study-wide context: COVID-19 samples, acute and convalescent, were from the United States, Italy and Spain. T cells, B-cell-depleted T cells, or PBMCs supplied cDNA or gDNA.

The CDR3 runs 12 residues. Trimming shortened V by 6 bases and J by 11 bases, and 16 bases separated the two germline ends. The V and J genes are TRBV12-3 or TRBV12-4 and TRBJ1-1; D ambiguous. The TCR originated in a woman aged 60-70 years with active or convalescent COVID-19. The sequenced sample consisted of peripheral blood. The CDR3 sequence: CASSLGTPRAFF. CDR3 in DNA: TGTGCCAGCAGCCTAGGTACCCCAAGGGCTTTCTTT.